The subject of this entry is one T cell receptor beta chain. The antigen is not known. The sample belongs to a study of T cell responses to AZD1222 COVID-19 vaccine. General study points: White British people made up most donors, females outnumbered males, and clonal diversity was possibly underestimated.

This table comes from immunoSEQ multiplex PCR, and its TCRdb copy is limited to in-frame clones, with some not included. The sample shows approximately 90,000 clones, about 86% of them seen only once. The material was peripheral blood, obtained on day 0 of AZD1222 vaccination. This clonotype originated in an adult in good health.

CDR3 sequence: CASSRFGRTSTDTQYF. DNA of the CDR3: TGTGCCAGCAGCCGCTTCGGCCGGACTAGCACAGATACGCAGTATTTT. This chain joins TRBV28 and TRBJ2-3, with TRBD2 as a possible D gene (5 bases). Germline CDR1 reads MDHEN; CDR2 reads SYDVKM. The ends were cut back, 6 bases at V and 0 bases at J, with 16 bases in the middle. The CDR3 extends over 16 amino acids. The full variable domain, completed using reference TRBV28 and TRBJ2-3, is DVKVTQSSRYLVKRTGEKVFLECVQDMDHENMFWYRQDPGLGLRLIYFSYDVKMKEKGDIPEGYSVSREKKERFSLILESASTNQTSMYLCASSRFGRTSTDTQYFGPGTRLTVL.